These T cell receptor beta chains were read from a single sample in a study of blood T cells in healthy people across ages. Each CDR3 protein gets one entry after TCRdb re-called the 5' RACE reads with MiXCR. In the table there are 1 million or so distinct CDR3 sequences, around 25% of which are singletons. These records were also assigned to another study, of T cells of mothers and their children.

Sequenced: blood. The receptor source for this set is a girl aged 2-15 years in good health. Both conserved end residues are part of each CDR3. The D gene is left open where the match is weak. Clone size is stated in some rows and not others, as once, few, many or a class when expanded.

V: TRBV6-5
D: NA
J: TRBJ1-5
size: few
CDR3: CASSYRVNQPQHF
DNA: TGTGCCAGCAGTTACAGGGTCAATCAGCCCCAGCATTTT

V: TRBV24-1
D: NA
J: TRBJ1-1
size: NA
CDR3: CATSVPGGRSEAFF
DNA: TGTGCCACCAGTGTCCCCGGGGGGCGATCTGAAGCTTTCTTT

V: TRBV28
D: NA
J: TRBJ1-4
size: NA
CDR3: CASSSIPWQLFF
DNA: TGTGCCAGCAGTTCCATACCCTGGCAACTGTTTTTT

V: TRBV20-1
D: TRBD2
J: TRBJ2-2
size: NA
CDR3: CSARTSGVHTGELFF
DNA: TGCAGTGCCCGAACTAGCGGGGTTCACACCGGGGAGCTGTTTTTT

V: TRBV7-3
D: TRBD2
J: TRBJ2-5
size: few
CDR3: CASSLGLAGKQETQYF
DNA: TGTGCCAGCAGCTTAGGCTTAGCGGGGAAACAAGAGACCCAGTACTTC

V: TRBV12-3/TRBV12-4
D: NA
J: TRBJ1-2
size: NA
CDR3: CASSPQGADGYTF
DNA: TGTGCCAGCAGTCCCCAAGGGGCGGATGGCTACACCTTC

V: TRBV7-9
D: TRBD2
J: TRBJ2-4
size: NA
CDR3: CASSLAGLAGRNIQYF
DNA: TGTGCCAGCAGCTTAGCTGGCCTAGCGGGAAGAAACATTCAGTACTTC

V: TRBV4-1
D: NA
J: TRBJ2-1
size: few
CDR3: CASSQDAEGLDPYNEQFF
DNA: TGCGCCAGCAGCCAAGATGCGGAGGGACTTGACCCCTACAATGAGCAGTTCTTC

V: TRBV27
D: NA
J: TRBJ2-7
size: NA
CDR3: CASSRQTSHYEQYF
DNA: TGTGCCAGCAGTCGTCAGACTAGTCATTACGAGCAGTACTTC

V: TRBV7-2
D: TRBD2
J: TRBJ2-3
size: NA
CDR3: CASSLAPLAGGQGRQYF
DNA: TGTGCCAGCAGCTTAGCCCCCCTAGCGGGGGGGCAAGGGAGGCAGTATTTT

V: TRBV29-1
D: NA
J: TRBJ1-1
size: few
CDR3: CSVEGREAFF
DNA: TGCAGCGTTGAAGGCAGGGAAGCTTTCTTT

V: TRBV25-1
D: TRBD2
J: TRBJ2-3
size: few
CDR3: CASNRLAGGPDTQYF
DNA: TGTGCCAGCAATAGGCTAGCGGGAGGGCCAGATACGCAGTATTTT

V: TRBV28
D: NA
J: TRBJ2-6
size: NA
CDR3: CASSLWGSSGANVLTF
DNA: TGTGCCAGCAGTTTATGGGGCAGCTCTGGGGCCAACGTCCTGACTTTC

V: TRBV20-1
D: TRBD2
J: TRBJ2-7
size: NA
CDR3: CSARAMRPGLEKEQYF
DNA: TGCAGTGCTAGAGCCATGAGACCGGGACTAGAAAAAGAGCAGTACTTC

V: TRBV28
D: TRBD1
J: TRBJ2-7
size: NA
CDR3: CASSYAASGGSYEQYF
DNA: TGTGCCAGCAGTTATGCTGCTTCAGGGGGCTCCTACGAGCAGTACTTC

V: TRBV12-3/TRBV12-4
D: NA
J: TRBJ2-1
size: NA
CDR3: CASSSLTGSHNEQFF
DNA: TGTGCCAGCAGTTCATTAACAGGGTCGCACAATGAGCAGTTCTTC

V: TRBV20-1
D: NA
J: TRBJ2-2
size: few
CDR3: CSARSGTLETGELFF
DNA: TGCAGTGCTAGATCCGGGACTTTGGAAACCGGGGAGCTGTTTTTT

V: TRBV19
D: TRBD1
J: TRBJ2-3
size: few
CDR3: CASFGQGESGTDTQYF
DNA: TGTGCCAGCTTTGGACAGGGCGAATCGGGCACAGATACGCAGTATTTT

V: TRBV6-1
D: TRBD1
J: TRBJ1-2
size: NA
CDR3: CASRARTGDYGYTF
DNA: TGTGCCAGCAGGGCCAGGACAGGGGACTATGGCTACACCTTC

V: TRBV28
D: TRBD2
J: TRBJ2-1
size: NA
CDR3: CASSLTPTTSFNEQFF
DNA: TGTGCCAGCAGTTTAACCCCCACGACTAGCTTCAATGAGCAGTTCTTC

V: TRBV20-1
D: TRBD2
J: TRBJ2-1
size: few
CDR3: CSARDIRGGINEQFF
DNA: TGCAGTGCTAGAGATATCCGCGGGGGGATCAATGAGCAGTTCTTC

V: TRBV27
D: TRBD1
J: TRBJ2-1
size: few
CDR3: CASIKTGTGEKSNEQFF
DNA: TGTGCCAGCATTAAAACAGGGACAGGAGAGAAGTCCAATGAGCAGTTCTTC

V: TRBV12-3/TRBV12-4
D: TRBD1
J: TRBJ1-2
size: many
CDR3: CASSPTGYGYTF
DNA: TGTGCCAGCAGCCCGACAGGGTATGGCTACACCTTC

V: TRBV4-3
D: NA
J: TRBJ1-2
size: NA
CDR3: CASSQDLGGGYTF
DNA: TGCGCCAGCAGCCAAGATCTCGGGGGTGGCTACACCTTC

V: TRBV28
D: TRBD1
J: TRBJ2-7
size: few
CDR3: CASSLVRGQGRDEQYF
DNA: TGTGCCAGCAGTTTGGTCCGGGGACAGGGGAGAGACGAGCAGTACTTC

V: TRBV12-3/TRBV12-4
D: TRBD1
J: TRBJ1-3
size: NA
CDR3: CASSPPSGGRNTIYF
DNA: TGTGCCAGCAGTCCCCCGTCAGGGGGGAGAAACACCATATATTTT

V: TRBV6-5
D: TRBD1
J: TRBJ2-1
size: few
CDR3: CASRRDSPLFF
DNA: TGTGCCAGCAGAAGGGACAGTCCGTTGTTCTTC

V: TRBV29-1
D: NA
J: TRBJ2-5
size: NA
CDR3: CSIRRGDKTQYF
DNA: TGCAGCATTAGAAGGGGCGATAAGACCCAGTACTTC

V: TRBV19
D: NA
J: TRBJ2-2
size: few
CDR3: CAVREDLSNTGELFF
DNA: TGTGCTGTAAGGGAGGATCTGAGCAACACCGGGGAGCTGTTTTTT

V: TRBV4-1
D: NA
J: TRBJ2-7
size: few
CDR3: CASSQPLLGEQYF
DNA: TGCGCCAGCAGCCAACCCCTACTGGGCGAGCAGTACTTC

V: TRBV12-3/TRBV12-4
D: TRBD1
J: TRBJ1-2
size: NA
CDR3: CASSSGGDGYPF
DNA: TGTGCCAGCAGTTCAGGGGGCGATGGCTACCCCTTC

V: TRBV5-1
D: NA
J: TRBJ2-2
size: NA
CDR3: CASSLLSEGTGELFF
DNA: TGCGCCAGCAGCTTGTTGTCAGAGGGCACCGGGGAGCTGTTTTTT

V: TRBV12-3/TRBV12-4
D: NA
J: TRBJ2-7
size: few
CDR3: CASSLHLVEQYF
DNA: TGTGCCAGCAGTTTACATTTGGTCGAGCAGTACTTC

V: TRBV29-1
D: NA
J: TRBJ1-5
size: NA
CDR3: CSAKWGGRNQPQHF
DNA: TGCAGCGCAAAGTGGGGGGGGAGAAATCAGCCCCAGCATTTT

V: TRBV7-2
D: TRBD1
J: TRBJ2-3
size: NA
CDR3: CASSQMPGTGGFDTQYF
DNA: TGTGCCAGCAGCCAAATGCCCGGGACAGGGGGATTCGATACGCAGTATTTT

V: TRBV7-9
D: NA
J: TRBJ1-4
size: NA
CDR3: CASSPGSDGKLFF
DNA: TGTGCCAGCAGCCCCGGGTCCGACGGAAAACTGTTTTTT

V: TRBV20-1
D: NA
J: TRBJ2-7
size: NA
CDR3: CSTRDLSQGGYGEQYF
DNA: TGCAGTACTAGAGACCTATCACAGGGGGGGTATGGCGAGCAGTACTTC

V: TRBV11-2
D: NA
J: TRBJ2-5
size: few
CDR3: CASSLAAEEETQYF
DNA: TGTGCCAGCAGCTTAGCGGCGGAAGAAGAGACCCAGTACTTC

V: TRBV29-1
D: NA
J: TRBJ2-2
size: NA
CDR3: CSVVAQRDTGELFF
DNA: TGCAGCGTTGTAGCGCAAAGGGACACCGGGGAGCTGTTTTTT

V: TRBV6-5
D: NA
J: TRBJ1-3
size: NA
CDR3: CACSRGRWKYTIYF
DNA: TGTGCCTGCAGTCGCGGACGATGGAAATACACCATATATTTT

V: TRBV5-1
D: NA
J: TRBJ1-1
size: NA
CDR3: CASSSISSNTEAFF
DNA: TGCGCCAGCAGCTCCATCTCGTCGAACACTGAAGCTTTCTTT

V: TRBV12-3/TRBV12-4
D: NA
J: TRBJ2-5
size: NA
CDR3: CASSSPRRLTEETQYF
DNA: TGTGCCAGCAGTTCCCCACGGAGGCTAACGGAGGAGACCCAGTACTTC

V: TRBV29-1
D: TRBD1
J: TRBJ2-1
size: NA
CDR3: CSAEGTGVFEFF
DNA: TGCAGCGCCGAGGGGACAGGGGTGTTTGAGTTCTTC

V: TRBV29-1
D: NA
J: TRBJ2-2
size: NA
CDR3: CSVEGYRDGTGELFF
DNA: TGCAGCGTTGAGGGCTACAGGGATGGGACCGGGGAGCTGTTTTTT

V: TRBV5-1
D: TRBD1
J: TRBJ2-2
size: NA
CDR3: CAGSSTGGGYTGELFF
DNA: TGCGCCGGCAGCTCGACAGGGGGCGGATACACCGGGGAGCTGTTTTTT

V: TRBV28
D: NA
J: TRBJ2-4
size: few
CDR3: CASSSPVIVGAIQYF
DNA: TGTGCCAGCAGTTCCCCCGTAATTGTGGGGGCCATTCAGTACTTC

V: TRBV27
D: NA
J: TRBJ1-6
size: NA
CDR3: CASSKDSHSPLHF
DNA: TGTGCCAGCAGTAAGGACAGCCATTCACCCCTCCACTTT

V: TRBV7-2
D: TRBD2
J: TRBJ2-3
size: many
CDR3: CASSLGTSGITDTQYF
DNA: TGTGCCAGCAGCTTAGGGACTAGCGGGATTACAGATACGCAGTATTTT

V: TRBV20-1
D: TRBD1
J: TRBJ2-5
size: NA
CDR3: CSASTGTGGAEQYF
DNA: TGCAGTGCTAGCACCGGGACAGGGGGCGCTGAACAGTACTTC

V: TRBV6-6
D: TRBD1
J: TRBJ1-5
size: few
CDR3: CASSATGKSNQPQHF
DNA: TGTGCCAGCAGTGCGACAGGGAAGAGCAATCAGCCCCAGCATTTT

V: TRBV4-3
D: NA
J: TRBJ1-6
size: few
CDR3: CASNQVQGRSPLHF
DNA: TGCGCCAGCAACCAAGTACAGGGCCGGTCACCCCTCCACTTT

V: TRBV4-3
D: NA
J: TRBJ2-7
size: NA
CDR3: CASSQGPGTDEQYF
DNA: TGCGCCAGCAGCCAAGGTCCAGGGACGGACGAGCAGTACTTC

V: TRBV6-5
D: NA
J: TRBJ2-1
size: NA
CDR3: CASSPTRSVADEQFF
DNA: TGTGCCAGCAGCCCTACTAGATCCGTAGCTGATGAGCAGTTCTTC

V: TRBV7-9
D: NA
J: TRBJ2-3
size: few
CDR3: CASSSLLAESTDTQYF
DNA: TGTGCCAGCAGCTCCTTATTAGCGGAAAGCACAGATACGCAGTATTTT

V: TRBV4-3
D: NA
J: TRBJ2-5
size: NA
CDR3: CASSQDGTRSSETQYF
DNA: TGCGCCAGCAGCCAAGACGGTACTAGGAGCTCAGAGACCCAGTACTTC